This TCR beta chain stems from a study of blood T cell repertoires in COVID-19. Study in general: The study drew acute and convalescent COVID-19 samples from the United States, Italy and Spain. PBMCs, B-cell-depleted T cells, or T cells provided the cDNA or gDNA that made up the material.

Trimming removed 7 bases from V and 8 bases from J; junction bases left unmatched: 9. Germline V gene sequence: CDR1 MNHEY, CDR2 SMNVEV (reference sequence). The CDR3 covers 14 residues. In Seattle, patients joined the study during active infection and were tracked longitudinally. This clone has more than one count but fewer than ten. Per the authors' pipeline: From reference gene primer amplification, estimates of nucleated cell counts were derived. Measured with immunoSEQ multiplex PCR; TCRdb has only the in-frame clones, and not every one. The V and J calls and clone size come from that table; D and trimming were worked out from the DNA. Among about 130,000 clones listed, roughly 83% were seen once.

The chain employs TRBV27 and TRBJ1-2; 11 nucleotides line up with TRBD1. Sample: peripheral blood. This receptor was taken from a woman in her 70s with COVID-19, enrolled during active disease. The CDR3 here is CASTLGQGAGGYTF. CDR3 nucleotide sequence: TGTGCCAGCACCCTAGGACAGGGGGCTGGCGGCTACACCTTC.